What follows describes a single TCR beta chain. This specimen comes from a study of shared clonotypes between healthy human individuals. The data were produced by immunoSEQ multiplex PCR, yet TCRdb's version contains in-frame clones alone and is incomplete. This table has nearly 1,000,000 clones, 76% appearing once. CDR1 SGDLS and CDR2 YYNGEE come from the germline V gene. After removal of 0 bases from V and 6 bases from J, the junction contained 8 bases not matched to a gene. The CDR3 sequence is 17 residues long. The material sequenced was memory CD4+ T cells sorted from blood. The subset: CD45RA-negative fraction. This clonotype was obtained from a man younger than 35 in good health. V is TRBV9 and J is TRBJ2-3; 12 bases line up with TRBD2. CDR3 amino acids: CASSVEGLAGSSDTQYF. The CDR3 region has the DNA TGTGCCAGCAGCGTAGAAGGACTAGCGGGATCTAGCGATACGCAGTATTTT.